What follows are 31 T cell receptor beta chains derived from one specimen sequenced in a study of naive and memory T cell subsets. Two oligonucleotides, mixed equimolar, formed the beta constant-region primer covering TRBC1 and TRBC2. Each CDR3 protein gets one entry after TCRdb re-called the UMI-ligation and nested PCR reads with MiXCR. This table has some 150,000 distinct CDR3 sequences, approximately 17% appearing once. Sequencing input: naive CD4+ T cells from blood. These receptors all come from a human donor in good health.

The CDR3 protein is CASRGTVRGNEKLFF. For the CDR3, the DNA is TGTGCCAGCAGAGGGACAGTTCGAGGAAATGAAAAACTGTTTTTT. This sequence joins TRBV6-2 or TRBV6-3 and TRBJ1-4; 7 bases are shared with TRBD1. With V trimmed by 6 bases and J by 5 bases, 9 bases remained unmatched. Germline V lookup: CDR1 MNHEY, CDR2 SVGEGT. This CDR3 has 15 residues.

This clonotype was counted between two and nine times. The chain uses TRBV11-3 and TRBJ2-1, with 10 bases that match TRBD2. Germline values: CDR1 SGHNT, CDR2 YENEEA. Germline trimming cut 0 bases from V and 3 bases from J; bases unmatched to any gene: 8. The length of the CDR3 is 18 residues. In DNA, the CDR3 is TGTGCCAGCAGCTTAGAGGGGTCTAGCGGGAGTCTCTACAATGAGCAGTTCTTC. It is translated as CASSLEGSSGSLYNEQFF.

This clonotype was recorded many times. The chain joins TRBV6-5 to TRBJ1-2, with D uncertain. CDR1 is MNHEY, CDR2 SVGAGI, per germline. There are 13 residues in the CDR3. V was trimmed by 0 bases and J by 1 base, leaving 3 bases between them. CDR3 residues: CASSYSNNYGYTF. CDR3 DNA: TGTGCCAGCAGTTACTCGAATAACTATGGCTACACCTTC.

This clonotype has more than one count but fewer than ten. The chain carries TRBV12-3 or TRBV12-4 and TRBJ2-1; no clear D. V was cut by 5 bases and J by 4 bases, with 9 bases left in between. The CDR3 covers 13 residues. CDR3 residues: CASSPSRYNEQFF. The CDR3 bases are TGTGCCAGCAGTCCTTCACGTTACAATGAGCAGTTCTTC.

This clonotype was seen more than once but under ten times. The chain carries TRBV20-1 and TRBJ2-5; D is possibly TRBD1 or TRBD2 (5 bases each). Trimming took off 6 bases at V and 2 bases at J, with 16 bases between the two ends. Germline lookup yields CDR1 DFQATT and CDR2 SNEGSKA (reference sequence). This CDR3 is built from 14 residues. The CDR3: CSALSGAGQETQYF. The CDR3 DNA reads TGCAGTGCCCTTTCCGGGGCAGGACAAGAGACCCAGTACTTC.

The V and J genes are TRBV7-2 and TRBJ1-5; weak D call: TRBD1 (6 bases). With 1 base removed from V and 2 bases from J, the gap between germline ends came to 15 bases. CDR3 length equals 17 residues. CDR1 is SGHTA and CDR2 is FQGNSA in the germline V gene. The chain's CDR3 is CASSLGWRGLGNQPQHF. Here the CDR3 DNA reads TGTGCCAGCAGCTTAGGGTGGAGGGGGTTGGGCAATCAGCCCCAGCATTTT.

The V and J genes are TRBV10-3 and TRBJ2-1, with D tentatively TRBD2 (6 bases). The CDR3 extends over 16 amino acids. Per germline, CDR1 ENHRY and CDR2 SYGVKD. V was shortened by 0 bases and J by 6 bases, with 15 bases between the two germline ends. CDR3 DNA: TGTGCCATCAGTGAGTCGAAAGGTGGTAGCGGCAATGAGCAGTTCTTC. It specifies CAISESKGGSGNEQFF.

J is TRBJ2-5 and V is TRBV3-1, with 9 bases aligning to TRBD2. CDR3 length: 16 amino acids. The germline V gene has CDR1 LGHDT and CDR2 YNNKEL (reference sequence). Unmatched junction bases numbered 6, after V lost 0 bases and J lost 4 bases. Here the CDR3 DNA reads TGTGCCAGCAGCCAAGAATTGCGGGAGGGCCCAGAGACCCAGTACTTC. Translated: CASSQELREGPETQYF.

The CDR3 DNA reads as TGTGCCAGCAGCCAAGATAGGGTATCACCCCTCCACTTT. It specifies CASSQDRVSPLHF. The chain uses TRBV14 and TRBJ1-6, with D uncertain. The CDR3 spans 13 residues. CDR1 and CDR2 from the germline V gene are SGHDN and FVKESK. V was shortened by 0 bases and J by 10 bases, with 7 bases between the two germline ends.

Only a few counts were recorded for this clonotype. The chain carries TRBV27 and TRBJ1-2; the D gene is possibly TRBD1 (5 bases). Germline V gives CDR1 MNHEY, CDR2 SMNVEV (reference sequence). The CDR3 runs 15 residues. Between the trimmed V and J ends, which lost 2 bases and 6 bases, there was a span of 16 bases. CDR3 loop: CASSLTLKGRHGYTF. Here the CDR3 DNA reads TGTGCCAGCAGTTTAACGCTAAAGGGGAGGCATGGCTACACCTTC.

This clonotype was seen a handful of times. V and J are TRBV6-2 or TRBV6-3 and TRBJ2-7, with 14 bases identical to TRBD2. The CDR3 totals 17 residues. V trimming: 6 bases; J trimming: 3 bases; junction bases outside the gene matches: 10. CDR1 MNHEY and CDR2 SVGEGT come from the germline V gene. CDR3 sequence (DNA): TGTGCCAGCAGCCCAACTCTCGGGACTAGCGGGAGCTACGAGCAGTACTTC. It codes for CASSPTLGTSGSYEQYF.

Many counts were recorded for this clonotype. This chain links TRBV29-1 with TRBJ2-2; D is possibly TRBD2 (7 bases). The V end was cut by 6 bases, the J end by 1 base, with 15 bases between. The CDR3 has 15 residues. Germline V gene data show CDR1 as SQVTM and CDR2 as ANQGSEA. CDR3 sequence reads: CSVGRGGLNTGELFF. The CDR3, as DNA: TGCAGCGTGGGAAGGGGGGGACTGAACACCGGGGAGCTGTTTTTT.

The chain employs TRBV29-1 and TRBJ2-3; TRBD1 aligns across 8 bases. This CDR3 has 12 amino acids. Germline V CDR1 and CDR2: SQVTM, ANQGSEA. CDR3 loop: CVAGGPTDTQYF. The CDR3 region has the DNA TGCGTAGCAGGGGGCCCCACAGATACGCAGTATTTT.

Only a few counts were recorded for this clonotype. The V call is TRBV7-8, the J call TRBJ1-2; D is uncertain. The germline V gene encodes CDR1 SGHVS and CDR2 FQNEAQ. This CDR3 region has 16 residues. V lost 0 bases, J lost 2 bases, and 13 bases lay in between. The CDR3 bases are TGTGCCAGCAGCTTAGCGGTTTCAGCACAGAACTATGGCTACACCTTC. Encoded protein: CASSLAVSAQNYGYTF.

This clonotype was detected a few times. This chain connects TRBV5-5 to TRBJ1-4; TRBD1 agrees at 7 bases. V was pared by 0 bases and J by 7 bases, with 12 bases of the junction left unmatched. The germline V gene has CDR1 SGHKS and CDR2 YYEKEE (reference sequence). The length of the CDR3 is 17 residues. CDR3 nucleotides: TGTGCCAGCAGCTTGGTGCTCGCACAGGGGTTAGGTGAAAAACTGTTTTTT. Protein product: CASSLVLAQGLGEKLFF.

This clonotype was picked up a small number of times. This CDR3 reads CASSAWDGNQPQHF. The CDR3 nucleotides read TGTGCCAGCAGCGCCTGGGACGGCAATCAGCCCCAGCATTTT. The chain carries TRBV9 and TRBJ1-5; TRBD1 might be the D (5 bases). Looked up from germline, CDR1 is SGDLS and CDR2 is YYNGEE. This CDR3 contains 14 residues. The V end lost 3 bases, the J end lost 2 bases, and 9 bases lay between the germline ends.

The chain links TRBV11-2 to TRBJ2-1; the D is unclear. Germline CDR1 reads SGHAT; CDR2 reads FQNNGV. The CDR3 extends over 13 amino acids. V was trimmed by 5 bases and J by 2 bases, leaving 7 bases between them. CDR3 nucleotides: TGTGCCAGCAGCCCATCGACCTACAATGAGCAGTTCTTC. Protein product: CASSPSTYNEQFF.

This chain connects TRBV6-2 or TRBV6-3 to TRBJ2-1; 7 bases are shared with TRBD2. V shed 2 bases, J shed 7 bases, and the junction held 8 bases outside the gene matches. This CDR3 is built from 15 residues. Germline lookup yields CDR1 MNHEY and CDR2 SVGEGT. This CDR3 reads CASSYGGGSVNEQFF. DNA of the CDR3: TGTGCCAGCAGTTACGGTGGCGGGAGCGTAAATGAGCAGTTCTTC.

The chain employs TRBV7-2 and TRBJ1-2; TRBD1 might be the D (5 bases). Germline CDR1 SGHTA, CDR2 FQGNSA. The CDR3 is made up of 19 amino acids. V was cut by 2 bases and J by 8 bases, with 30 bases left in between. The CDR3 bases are TGTGCCAGCAGCTTAAGCCCCCGGCGGGGGGTTAAAGTTTTTAGAGGCTACACCTTC. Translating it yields CASSLSPRRGVKVFRGYTF.

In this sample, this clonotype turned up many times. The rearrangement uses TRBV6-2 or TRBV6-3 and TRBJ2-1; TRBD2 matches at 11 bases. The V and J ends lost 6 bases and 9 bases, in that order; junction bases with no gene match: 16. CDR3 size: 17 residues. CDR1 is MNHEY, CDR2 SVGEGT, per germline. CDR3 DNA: TGTGCCAGCAGCCCATCAGTTTTTAGCGGGAGGGCCGGTGAGCAGTTCTTC. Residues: CASSPSVFSGRAGEQFF.

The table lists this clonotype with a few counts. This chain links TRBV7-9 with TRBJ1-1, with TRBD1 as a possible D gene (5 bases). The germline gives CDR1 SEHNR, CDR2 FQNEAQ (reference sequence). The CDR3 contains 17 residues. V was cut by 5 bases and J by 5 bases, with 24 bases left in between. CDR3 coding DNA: TGTGCCAGCAGCCGATTCCCCGTGGGCAGGCGGGGGACTGAAGCTTTCTTT. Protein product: CASSRFPVGRRGTEAFF.

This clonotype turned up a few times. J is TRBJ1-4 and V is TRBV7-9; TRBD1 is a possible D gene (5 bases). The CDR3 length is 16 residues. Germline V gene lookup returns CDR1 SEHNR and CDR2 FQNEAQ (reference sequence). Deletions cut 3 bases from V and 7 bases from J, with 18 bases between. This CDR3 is CASSLDPGGGGEKLFF. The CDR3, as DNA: TGTGCCAGCAGCTTGGACCCCGGGGGGGGAGGTGAAAAACTGTTTTTT.

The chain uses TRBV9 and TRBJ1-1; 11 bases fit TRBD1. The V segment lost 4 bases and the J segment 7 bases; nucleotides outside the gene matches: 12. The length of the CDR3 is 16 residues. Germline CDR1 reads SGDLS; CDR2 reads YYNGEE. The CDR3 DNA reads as TGTGCCAGCAGCCCCAGGACAGGGGGCTTGGGTAGTGAAGCTTTCTTT. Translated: CASSPRTGGLGSEAFF.

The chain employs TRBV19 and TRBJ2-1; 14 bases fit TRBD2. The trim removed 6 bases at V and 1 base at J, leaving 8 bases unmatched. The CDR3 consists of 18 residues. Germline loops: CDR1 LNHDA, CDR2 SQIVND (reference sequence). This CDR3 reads CASRVGGLAGGSYNEQFF. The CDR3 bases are TGTGCCAGTAGGGTTGGAGGACTAGCGGGAGGTTCCTACAATGAGCAGTTCTTC.

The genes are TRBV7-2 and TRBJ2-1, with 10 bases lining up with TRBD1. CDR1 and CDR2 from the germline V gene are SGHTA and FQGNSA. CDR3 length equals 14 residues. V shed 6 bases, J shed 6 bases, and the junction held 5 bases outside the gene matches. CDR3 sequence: CASRAGTGVNEQFF. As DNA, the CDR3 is TGTGCCAGCAGGGCCGGGACAGGGGTCAATGAGCAGTTCTTC.

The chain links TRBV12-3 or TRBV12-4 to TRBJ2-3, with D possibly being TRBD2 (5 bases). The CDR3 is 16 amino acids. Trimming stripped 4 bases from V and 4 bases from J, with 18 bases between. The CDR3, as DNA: TGTGCCAGCAGTTCGGCGAGGACTCGGGTCGCAGATACGCAGTATTTT. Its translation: CASSSARTRVADTQYF.

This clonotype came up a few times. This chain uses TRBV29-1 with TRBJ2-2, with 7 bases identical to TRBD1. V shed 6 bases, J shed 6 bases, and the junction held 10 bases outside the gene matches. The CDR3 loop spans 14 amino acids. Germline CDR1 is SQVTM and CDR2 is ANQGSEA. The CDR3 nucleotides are TGCAGCGTGAAATGGGCAGGGGGACCCGGGGAGCTGTTTTTT. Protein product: CSVKWAGGPGELFF.

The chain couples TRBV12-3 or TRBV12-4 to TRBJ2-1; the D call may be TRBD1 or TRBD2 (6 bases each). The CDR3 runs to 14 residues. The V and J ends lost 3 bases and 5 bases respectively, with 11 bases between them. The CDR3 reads CASSFGGNHNEQFF. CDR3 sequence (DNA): TGTGCCAGCAGTTTCGGGGGCAACCACAATGAGCAGTTCTTC.

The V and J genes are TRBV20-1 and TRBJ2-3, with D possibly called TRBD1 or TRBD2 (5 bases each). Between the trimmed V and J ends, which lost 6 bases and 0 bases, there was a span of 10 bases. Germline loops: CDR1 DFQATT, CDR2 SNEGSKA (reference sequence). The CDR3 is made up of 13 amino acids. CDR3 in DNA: TGCAGTGCCCACGAGGGGAGCACAGATACGCAGTATTTT. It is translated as CSAHEGSTDTQYF.

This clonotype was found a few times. The CDR3 here is CASSEFPGGATVGQFQETQYF. CDR3 sequence (DNA): TGTGCCAGCAGTGAATTTCCGGGCGGCGCGACGGTCGGACAATTCCAAGAGACCCAGTACTTC. The chain recombines TRBV6-1 with TRBJ2-5; a weak D match, TRBD1 (5 bases). This CDR3 has 21 residues. Germline V CDR1 and CDR2: MNHNS, SASEGT. The V gene lost 2 bases and the J gene lost 1 base, with 29 bases spanning the gap.

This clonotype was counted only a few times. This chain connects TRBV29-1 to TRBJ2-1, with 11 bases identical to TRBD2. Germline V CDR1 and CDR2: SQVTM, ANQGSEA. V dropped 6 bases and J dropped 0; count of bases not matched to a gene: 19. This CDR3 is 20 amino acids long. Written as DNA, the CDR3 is TGCAGCGTACTTCCCCGTGTCGGGACTAGCGGAGATAGCTCCTACAATGAGCAGTTCTTC. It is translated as CSVLPRVGTSGDSSYNEQFF.